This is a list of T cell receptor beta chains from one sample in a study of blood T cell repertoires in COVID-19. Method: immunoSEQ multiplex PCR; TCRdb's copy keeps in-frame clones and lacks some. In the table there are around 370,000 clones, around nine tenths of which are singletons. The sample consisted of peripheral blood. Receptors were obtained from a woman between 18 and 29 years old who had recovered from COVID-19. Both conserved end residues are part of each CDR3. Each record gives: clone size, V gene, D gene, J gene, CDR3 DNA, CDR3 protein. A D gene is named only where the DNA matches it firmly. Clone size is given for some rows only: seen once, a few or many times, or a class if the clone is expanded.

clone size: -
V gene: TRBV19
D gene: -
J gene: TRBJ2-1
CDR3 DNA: TGTGCCAGTAGTACCCGGAGAGGGCCCAATGAGCAGTTCTTC
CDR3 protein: CASSTRRGPNEQFF

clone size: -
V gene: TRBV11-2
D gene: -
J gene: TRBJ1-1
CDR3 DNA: TGTGCCACCCAGGGGATTGAAGCTTTCTTT
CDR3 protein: CATQGIEAFF

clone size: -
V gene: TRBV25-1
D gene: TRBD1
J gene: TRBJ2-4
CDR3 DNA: TGTGCCAGCAGTGATCCGGGGACAGGGGGCGAGACCAAAAACATTCAGTACTTC
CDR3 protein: CASSDPGTGGETKNIQYF

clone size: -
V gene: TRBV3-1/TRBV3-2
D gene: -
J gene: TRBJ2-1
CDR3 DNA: TGTGCCGAACGTCAATGGGGGGTATCATGTGAGCAGTTCTTC
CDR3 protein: CAERQWGVSCEQFF

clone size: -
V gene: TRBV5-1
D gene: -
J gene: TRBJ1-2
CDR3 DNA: TGCGCCAGCGCTCCGGGGAACCATAACTATGGCTACACCTTC
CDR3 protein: CASAPGNHNYGYTF

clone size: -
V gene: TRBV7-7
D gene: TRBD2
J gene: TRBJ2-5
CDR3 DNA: TGTGCCAGCAGCACCAGCGGGACGGCTGGGGAGACCCAGTACTTC
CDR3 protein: CASSTSGTAGETQYF

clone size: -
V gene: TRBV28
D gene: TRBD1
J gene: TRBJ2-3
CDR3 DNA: TGTGCCAGCGGGGACAGGCTAGTAGATACGCAGTATTTT
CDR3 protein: CASGDRLVDTQYF

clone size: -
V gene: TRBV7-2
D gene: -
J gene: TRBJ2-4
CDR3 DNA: TGTGCCAGCAGCTTAGTAGAGGGTATAATTCAGTACTTC
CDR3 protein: CASSLVEGIIQYF

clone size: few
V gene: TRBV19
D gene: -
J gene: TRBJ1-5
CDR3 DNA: TGTGCCAGTAGTCCCCAAGGGTTCAGCGGGGCTCGTCAGCCCCAGCATTTT
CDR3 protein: CASSPQGFSGARQPQHF

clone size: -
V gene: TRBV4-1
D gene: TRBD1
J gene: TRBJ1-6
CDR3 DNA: TGCGCCAGCAGTCGTTCCAGGGGGAATAATTCACCCCTCCACTTT
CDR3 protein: CASSRSRGNNSPLHF

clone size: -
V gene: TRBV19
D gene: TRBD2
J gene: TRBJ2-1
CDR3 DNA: TGTGCCAGTAGAACAGGGACTAGCGGTTCCTCCTACAATGAGCAGTTCTTC
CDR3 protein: CASRTGTSGSSYNEQFF

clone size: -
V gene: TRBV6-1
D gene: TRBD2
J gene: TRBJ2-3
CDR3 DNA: TGTGCCAGCAGTGAAGGATGGGGAATCGGCGGGAGGAATCCAAATACGCAGTATTTT
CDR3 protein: CASSEGWGIGGRNPNTQYF

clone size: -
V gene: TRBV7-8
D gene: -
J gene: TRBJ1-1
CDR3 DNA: TGTGCCAGCAGCTTTGTAGCCGCCCCAAGGAACACTGAAGCTTTCTTT
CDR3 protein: CASSFVAAPRNTEAFF

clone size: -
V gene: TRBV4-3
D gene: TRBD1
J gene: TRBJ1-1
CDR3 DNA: TGCGCCAGCAGCATGCGACAGGGCGGCACTGAAGCTTTCTTT
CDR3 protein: CASSMRQGGTEAFF

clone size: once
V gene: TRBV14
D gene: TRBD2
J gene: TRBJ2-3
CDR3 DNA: TGTGCCAGCAGCCAAGCCCTAGCGGGAGGGCCAATTACGCAGTATTTT
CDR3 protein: CASSQALAGGPITQYF

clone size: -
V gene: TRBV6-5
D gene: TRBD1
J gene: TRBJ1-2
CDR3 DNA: TGTGCCAGCAGTCGTAGCAGGGGGAACTATGGCTACACCTTC
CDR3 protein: CASSRSRGNYGYTF

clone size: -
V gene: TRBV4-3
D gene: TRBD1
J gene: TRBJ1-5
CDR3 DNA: TGCGCCAGCAGCCCGACAGGGAATGGAGATCAGCCCCAGCATTTT
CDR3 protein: CASSPTGNGDQPQHF

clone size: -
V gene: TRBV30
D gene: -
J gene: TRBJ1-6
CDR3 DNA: TGTGCCTGGAGTGTACGGGAGAATTCACCCCTCCACTTT
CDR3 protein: CAWSVRENSPLHF

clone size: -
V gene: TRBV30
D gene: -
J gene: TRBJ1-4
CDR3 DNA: TGTGCCTGGAGTGAGACTCTGCATGAAAAACTGTTTTTT
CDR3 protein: CAWSETLHEKLFF

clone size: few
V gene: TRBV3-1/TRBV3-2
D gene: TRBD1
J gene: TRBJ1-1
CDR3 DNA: TGTGCCAGCAGACTTTCAGGGGGTTACACTGAAGCTTTCTTT
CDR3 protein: CASRLSGGYTEAFF

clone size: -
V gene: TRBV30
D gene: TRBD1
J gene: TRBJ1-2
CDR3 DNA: TGTGCCTGGAGTGAGGGGACAGGGATAGTCACTGGCTACACCTTC
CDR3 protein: CAWSEGTGIVTGYTF

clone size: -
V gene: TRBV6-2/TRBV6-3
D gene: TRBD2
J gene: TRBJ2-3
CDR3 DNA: TGTGCCAGCAGTTCCGGGACTAGCGGGAGGCAGAGCACAGATACGCAGTATTTT
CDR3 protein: CASSSGTSGRQSTDTQYF

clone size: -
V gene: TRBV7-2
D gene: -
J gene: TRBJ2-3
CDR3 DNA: TGTGCCAGCAGCTTATTCGCTTGGGGGCAGGGAGATACGCAGTATTTT
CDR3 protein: CASSLFAWGQGDTQYF

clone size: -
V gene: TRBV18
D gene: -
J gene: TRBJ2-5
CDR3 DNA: TGTGCCAGCTCACCTACAGGAGCCGAAGAGACCCAGTACTTC
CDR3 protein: CASSPTGAEETQYF

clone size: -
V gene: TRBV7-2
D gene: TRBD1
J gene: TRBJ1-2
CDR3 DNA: TGTGCCAGCAGCAGGGGGCGAGGCTATGGCTACACCTTC
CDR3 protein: CASSRGRGYGYTF

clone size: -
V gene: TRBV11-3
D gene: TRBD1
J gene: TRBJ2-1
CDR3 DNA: TGTGCCAGCAGCCCCCAGGGGCCAGGGGGCAATGAGCAGTTCTTC
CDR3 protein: CASSPQGPGGNEQFF

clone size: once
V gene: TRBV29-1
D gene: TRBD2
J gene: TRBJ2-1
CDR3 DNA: TGCAGTGTTCGGGGACTAGCGGCCAATGAGCAGTTCTTC
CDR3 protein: CSVRGLAANEQFF

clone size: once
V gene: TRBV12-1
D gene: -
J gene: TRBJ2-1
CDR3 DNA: TGTGCCAGCAGCTTTGACCTAGCATCCTACAATGAGCAGTTCTTC
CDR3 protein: CASSFDLASYNEQFF

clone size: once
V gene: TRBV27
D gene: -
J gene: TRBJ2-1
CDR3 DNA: TGTGCCAGCAGATCTAGCGAGGGCTCCTACAATGAGCAGTTCTTC
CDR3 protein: CASRSSEGSYNEQFF

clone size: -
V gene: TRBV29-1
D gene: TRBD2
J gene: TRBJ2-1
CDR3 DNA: TGCAGCGTAACGACTAGCGGGGCCTACAATGAGCAGTTCTTC
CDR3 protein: CSVTTSGAYNEQFF

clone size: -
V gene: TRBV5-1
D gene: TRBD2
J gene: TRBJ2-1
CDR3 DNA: TGCGCCAGCACCGGCGGGACTAGCGGGAGTATGGATGAGCAGTTCTTC
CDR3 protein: CASTGGTSGSMDEQFF

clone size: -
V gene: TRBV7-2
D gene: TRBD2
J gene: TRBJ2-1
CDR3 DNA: TGTGCCAGCAGCGTGACTAGCGGGACTAGCTCCTACAATGAGCAGTTCTTC
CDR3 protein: CASSVTSGTSSYNEQFF

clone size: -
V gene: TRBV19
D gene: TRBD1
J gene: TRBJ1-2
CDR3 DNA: TGTGCCAGTAGTAACCACAGGGGGCAGGGAGGCTACACCTTC
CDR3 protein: CASSNHRGQGGYTF

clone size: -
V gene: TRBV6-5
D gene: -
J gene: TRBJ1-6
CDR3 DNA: TGTGCCAGCAGAGCTAAAGGGGGTAATTCACCCCTCCACTTT
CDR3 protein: CASRAKGGNSPLHF

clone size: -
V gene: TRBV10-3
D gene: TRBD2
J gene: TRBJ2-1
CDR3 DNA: TGTGCCACCGCGGGAGGGCCTTTGGGTGAGCAGTTCTTC
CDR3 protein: CATAGGPLGEQFF

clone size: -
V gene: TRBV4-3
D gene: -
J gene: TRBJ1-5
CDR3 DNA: TGCGCCAGCAGCCAAGACCGGGGGCAGCCCCAGCATTTT
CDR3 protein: CASSQDRGQPQHF

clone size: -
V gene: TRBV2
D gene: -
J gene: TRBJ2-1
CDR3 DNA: TGTGCCAGCAGACGAGCGACCAACACCTACAATGAGCAGTTCTTC
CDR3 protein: CASRRATNTYNEQFF

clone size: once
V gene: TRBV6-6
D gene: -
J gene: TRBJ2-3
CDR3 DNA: TGTGCCAGCAGTCCGCCTCTGAGGGTGACAGATACGCAGTATTTT
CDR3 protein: CASSPPLRVTDTQYF

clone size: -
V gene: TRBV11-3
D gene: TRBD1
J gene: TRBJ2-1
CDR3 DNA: TGTGCCAGCAGCAGACAGGGGTACAATGAGCAGTTCTTC
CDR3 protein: CASSRQGYNEQFF

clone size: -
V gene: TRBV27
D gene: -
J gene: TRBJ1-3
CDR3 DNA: TGTGCCAGCAGGCGGGTTGGGGGCGCTTTCTCTGGAAACACCATATATTTT
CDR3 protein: CASRRVGGAFSGNTIYF

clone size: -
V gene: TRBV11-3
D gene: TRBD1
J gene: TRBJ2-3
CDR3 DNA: TGTGCCAGCAGCTTAAACCCCGGACAGGGGTCAGATACGCAGTATTTT
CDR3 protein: CASSLNPGQGSDTQYF

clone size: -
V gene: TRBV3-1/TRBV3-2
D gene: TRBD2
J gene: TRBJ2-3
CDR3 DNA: TGTGCCAGCAGCCACGTTAGATGGGCGCCGGGAGGGCCCTTCAGCACAGATACGCAGTATTTT
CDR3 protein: CASSHVRWAPGGPFSTDTQYF

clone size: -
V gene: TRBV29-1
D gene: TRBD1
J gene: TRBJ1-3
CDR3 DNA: TGCAGCGTTGAACCCGTTTTCGGACAGGGGGAGGGAAACACCATATATTTT
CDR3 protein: CSVEPVFGQGEGNTIYF

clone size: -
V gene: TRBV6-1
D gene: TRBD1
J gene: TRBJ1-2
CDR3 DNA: TGTGCCAGCAGTGAGAGGACAGGGTGGCCCAAAGGCTACACCTTC
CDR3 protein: CASSERTGWPKGYTF

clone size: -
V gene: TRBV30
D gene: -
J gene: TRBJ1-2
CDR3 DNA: TGTGCCTGGAGTGTACGCGGGGCTAACTATGGCTACACCTTC
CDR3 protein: CAWSVRGANYGYTF

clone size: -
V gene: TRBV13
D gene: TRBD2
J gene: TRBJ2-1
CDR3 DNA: TGTGCCAGCAGCCCCAAACGGGGGGGTGAGCAGTTCTTC
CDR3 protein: CASSPKRGGEQFF

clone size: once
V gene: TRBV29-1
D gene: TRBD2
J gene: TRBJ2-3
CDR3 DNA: TGCAGCGTTGCCCGGGGGGGGATCCATGCAGATACGCAGTATTTT
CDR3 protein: CSVARGGIHADTQYF

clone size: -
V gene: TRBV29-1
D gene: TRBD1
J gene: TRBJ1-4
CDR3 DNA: TGCAGCGTTGCAGGGGGAAATTATGAAAAACTGTTTTTT
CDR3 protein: CSVAGGNYEKLFF

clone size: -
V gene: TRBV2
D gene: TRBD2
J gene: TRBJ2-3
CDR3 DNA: TGTGCCAGCCGCCGTAGCGGGAGCACAGATACGCAGTATTTT
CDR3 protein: CASRRSGSTDTQYF

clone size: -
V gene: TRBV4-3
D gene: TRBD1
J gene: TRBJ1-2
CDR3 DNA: TGCGCCAGCAGCCAAGATAAGGGGGCTTCCTATGGCTACACCTTC
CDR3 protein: CASSQDKGASYGYTF

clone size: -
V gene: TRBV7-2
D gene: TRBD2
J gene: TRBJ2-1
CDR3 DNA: TGTGCCAGCAGCTCAAGTTGGACTAGCGGGAATTACAATGAGCAGTTCTTC
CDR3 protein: CASSSSWTSGNYNEQFF